A single sample gave rise to the 20 T cell receptor delta chains below, sequenced in a study of gamma-delta chains in newborns, infants, children (dated 2019 in TCRdb). Sequenced using an Illumina MiSeq. TCRdb reprocessed the public reads with the caller CATT; rows with the same DNA were merged afterwards. This sample is represented by some 11,000 delta-chain clones; approximately 9.1% of them were singletons. Together, the top ten hold roughly 8.6% of the sample. The sample comprised blood. Receptors originate from a child who was a newborn, infant or young child, either healthy, febrile or measles-vaccinated (not recorded which).

This clone was seen a handful of times. Other DNA sequences in the sample encode the same CDR3. CDR3 coding DNA: TGTGCCTGTGACACGACTGGGGGCTTAAGCTCCTGGGACACCCGACAGATGTTTTTC. It is translated as CACDTTGGLSSWDTRQMFF. The J gene is TRDJ3, the V gene TRDV2, with 8 bases identical to TRDD3. The CDR3 is 19 amino acids. CDR1 GEAIGNYY and CDR2 EKD come from the germline V gene. The trim removed 1 base at V and 0 bases at J, leaving 7 bases unmatched.

The table lists this clone with a few counts. The chain is built from TRDV2 and TRDJ3; tentative D call: TRDD3 (6 bases). The CDR3 spans 19 residues. Germline V lookup: CDR1 GEAIGNYY, CDR2 EKD. V lost 3 bases, J lost 0 bases, and 17 bases lay in between. The CDR3 is CACDGVWGFSSWDTRQMFF. The CDR3 DNA reads TGTGCCTGTGACGGGGTCTGGGGATTTAGCTCCTGGGACACCCGACAGATGTTTTTC.

A remark on this clone: A mismatch at residue 15 separates the TCRdb protein from the translated DNA, so the protein presented here was translated from the DNA. For the CDR3, the DNA is TGTGCCTGTGACACCCTTTTAAGCCGGGCGGCCGGACACACCAATAAACTCATCTTT. Amino acid sequence: CACDTLLSRAAGHTNKLIF. The rearrangement uses TRDV2 and TRDJ1; D remains ambiguous. The length of the CDR3 is 19 residues. Germline V gives CDR1 GEAIGNYY, CDR2 EKD.

In regard to this clone: In the same sample, other DNA sequences code for this CDR3. The V gene is TRDV2, the J gene TRDJ3; 9 bases match TRDD3. The germline CDR1 and CDR2 sequences are GEAIGNYY and EKD. The CDR3 length is 19 residues. The junction had 6 bases not matched to a gene; V was cut back by 1 base and J by 0 bases. CDR3 nucleotides: TGTGCCTGTGACACGGTACTGGGGGACCCCTCCTGGGACACCCGACAGATGTTTTTC. Translating gives CACDTVLGDPSWDTRQMFF.

This chain links TRDV1 with TRDJ1; 12 positions match TRDD3. V shed 3 bases and J 4 bases; nucleotides not matched to a gene: 21. The CDR3 totals 21 residues. Germline assignment: CDR1 TSWWSYY and CDR2 QGS. The CDR3 DNA reads TGTGCTCTTGGGGACCTTCTAGGTCGGGGCGCTGGGGGATACGGCGGCGATAAACTCATCTTT. This encodes CALGDLLGRGAGGYGGDKLIF.

This clone has only a few counts. This chain connects TRDV1 to TRDJ1; D might be TRDD3 (10 bases). The V end lost 5 bases, the J end lost 1 base, and 29 bases lay between the germline ends. The CDR3 length is 20 residues. The germline gives CDR1 TSWWSYY, CDR2 QGS. CDR3 in amino acids: CALGIAFLLGWGIPTDKLIF. Written as DNA, the CDR3 is TGTGCTCTTGGGATAGCCTTCCTACTTGGGTGGGGGATACCCACCGATAAACTCATCTTT.

This clone is medium-sized by share. The chain has TRDV1 and TRDJ1; D not resolved. Germline V lookup: CDR1 TSWWSYY, CDR2 QGS. V lost 5 bases to trimming and J lost 0 bases, with 13 bases between them. This CDR3 region has 15 residues. This chain's CDR3 is CALGPILEYTDKLIF. For the CDR3, the DNA is TGTGCTCTTGGGCCTATCCTCGAGTACACCGATAAACTCATCTTT.

As concerns this clone: A much larger clone lies a single base off, so this may be a read error. The sample contains more than one DNA sequence encoding this CDR3. The chain links TRDV2 to TRDJ1, with 8 bases matching TRDD3. The CDR3 is made up of 20 amino acids. Germline lookup yields CDR1 GEAIGNYY and CDR2 EKD. V trimming: 0 bases; J trimming: 1 base; junction bases outside the gene matches: 18. The CDR3 reads CACDTVWGIGSPGSTDKLIF. DNA for the CDR3: TGTGCCTGTGACACCGTATGGGGGATTGGCTCCCCGGGTAGCACCGATAAACTCATCTTT.

On this clone: The protein in TCRdb stems from a much larger clone and differs at residue 13 from this DNA's translation, likely a read error; here the protein is translated from the DNA. The V gene is TRDV2, the J gene TRDJ3; 11 bases line up with TRDD3. Germline CDR1 GEAIGNYY, CDR2 EKD. The CDR3 contains 18 residues. CDR3 sequence reads: CACDILGDSSWDARQMFF. As DNA, the CDR3 is TGTGCCTGTGACATACTGGGGGATAGCTCCTGGGACGCCCGACAGATGTTTTTC.

As to this clone: Since a much larger clone is just one base distant, this may be a read error. This chain joins TRDV2 and TRDJ1, with TRDD3 matching over 9 bases. Germline V gives CDR1 GEAIGNYY, CDR2 EKD. There are 20 residues in the CDR3. The trim removed 3 bases at V and 1 base at J, leaving 20 bases unmatched. The CDR3 region has the DNA TGTGCCTGTGACCCTATAGACCTACAGGGGGGGATACCCCCCACCGATAAACTCATCTTT. It specifies CACDPIDLQGGIPPTDKLIF.

Comment on this clone: A far larger clone differs by one base, so this is likely a read error. This chain links TRDV2 with TRDJ1, with 13 bases matching TRDD3. The CDR3 has 19 residues. CDR1 is GEAIGNYY, CDR2 EKD, per germline. The CDR3 loop reads CACDPVLGDTRRNTDKPIF. CDR3 DNA: TGTGCCTGTGACCCTGTACTGGGGGATACGCGACGGAACACCGATAAACCCATCTTT.

With regard to this clone: One junction end disagrees with the germline gene, perhaps due to a read error. The gene calls are TRDV2 and TRDJ1, with TRDD3 identical over 13 bases. The CDR3 sequence is 21 residues long. CDR1 is GEAIGNYY, CDR2 EKD, per germline. The CDR3 DNA sequence: TGTGCCTGTGACACCTTACTGGGGGATACGCGATTGGGGCGTCACACCGACAAACTCATCTTT. Translation: CACDTLLGDTRLGRHTDKLIF.

In its sample, this clone was seen a few times. The chain has TRDV2 and TRDJ1, with TRDD3 matching 9 bases. V was clipped by 0 bases and J by 2 bases; unmatched bases: 12. Germline V gene data show CDR1 as GEAIGNYY and CDR2 as EKD. The CDR3 sequence is 18 residues long. Written as DNA, the CDR3 is TGTGCCTGTGACACCCTCGAGGGGGGATACAGTGAGACCGATAAACTCATCTTT. As protein: CACDTLEGGYSETDKLIF.

The rearrangement uses TRAV29/DV5 and TRDJ1; D ambiguous. The V gene's germline CDR1 is NSMFDY and CDR2 ISSIKDK. Deletions cut 1 base from V and 3 bases from J, with 13 bases between. This CDR3 is 14 amino acids long. The CDR3 sequence is CAASTSPSADKLIF. The CDR3 nucleotides read TGTGCAGCAAGCACTTCGCCCTCTGCCGATAAACTCATCTTT.

Sample share makes this clone medium-sized. Here the CDR3 DNA reads TGTGCTCTTGGGGAACTCGGGCGATATCCCCTCCCGGGGGAACAACTCATCTTT. Amino acid sequence: CALGELGRYPLPGEQLIF. V gene TRDV1 combines with J gene TRDJ1, with D possibly TRDD3 on 6 matching bases. Per germline, CDR1 TSWWSYY and CDR2 QGS. The CDR3 extends over 18 amino acids. Deletions cut 0 bases from V and 9 bases from J, with 26 bases between.

This clone was counted between two and nine times. V is TRDV2 and J is TRDJ3; TRDD3 aligns across 7 bases. J lost 0 bases, V lost 1 base, and 5 bases had no gene match. This CDR3 contains 18 residues. Germline CDR1 GEAIGNYY, CDR2 EKD. The CDR3 region has the DNA TGTGCCTGTGACACGTCCTGGGGGTCCTCCTGGGACACCCGACAGATGTTTTTC. Translated: CACDTSWGSSWDTRQMFF.

This clone was seen a handful of times. This clone may be a read error of a much larger clone one base away. The sample contains more than one DNA sequence encoding this CDR3. The V and J genes are TRDV2 and TRDJ3; 8 bases fit TRDD3. The CDR3 spans 17 residues. Germline V lookup: CDR1 GEAIGNYY, CDR2 EKD. J was trimmed by 0 bases and V by 3 bases; bases with no gene match: 3. This CDR3 is CACDRTGGSWDTRQMFF. CDR3 DNA: TGTGCCTGTGACCGTACTGGGGGCTCCTGGGACACCCGACAGATGTTTTTC.

On this clone itself: A read error is possible here, since a much larger clone lies one base away. The same CDR3 is also encoded by other DNA sequences in this sample. J is TRDJ1 and V is TRDV2; TRDD3 agrees at 7 bases. Germline-derived CDR1 and CDR2 are GEAIGNYY and EKD. CDR3 length equals 19 residues. This chain's CDR3 is CACDTVSGGGTGSTDKLIF. For the CDR3, the DNA is TGTGCCTGCGACACAGTATCTGGGGGTGGAACTGGATCCACCGATAAACTCATCTTT.

By sample share, this clone is medium-sized. The sample has other DNA sequences that encode this CDR3 too. The V and J genes are TRDV2 and TRDJ2; the match to TRDD3 covers 7 bases. Germline V gene lookup returns CDR1 GEAIGNYY and CDR2 EKD. With V trimmed by 1 base and J by 0 bases, 4 bases remained unmatched. This CDR3 comprises 16 residues. CDR3 DNA sequence: TGTGCCTGTGACACATTGGGGGACGCTTTGACAGCACAACTCTTCTTT. Translation: CACDTLGDALTAQLFF.

This clone was seen more than once but under ten times. V and J are TRDV2 and TRDJ1; 10 bases are a match to TRDD3. After removal of 0 bases from V and 4 bases from J, the junction contained 4 bases not matched to a gene. The CDR3 runs to 15 residues. Germline-derived CDR1 and CDR2 are GEAIGNYY and EKD. This CDR3 is CACDTAGGIRDKLIF. Here the CDR3 DNA reads TGTGCCTGTGACACCGCGGGGGGGATACGCGATAAACTCATCTTT.